This T cell receptor (beta chain) is from a study of CD8 T cells in ankylosing spondylitis. The study, taken as a whole, reports: A motif in TCR beta, a set of under ten highly homologous variants, appeared characteristic of ankylosing spondylitis blood.

This clonotype was recorded a few times. Antigen: not known. TCRdb re-called the 5' RACE reads with MiXCR, one entry per CDR3 protein. Of over 150,000 distinct CDR3 sequences in the sample, over 10% were seen once. The CDR3 is 15 amino acids. Germline CDR1 and CDR2: MNHEY and SMNVEV (reference sequence). V was pared by 5 bases and J by 9 bases, with 11 bases of the junction left unmatched. The origin of this receptor is a male donor with ankylosing spondylitis or in good health (not recorded which). The V call is TRBV27, the J call TRBJ2-1, with 9 bases lining up with TRBD2. Sequenced sample: blood, either unsorted or a sorted T cell fraction (not recorded which). The chain's CDR3 is CASSPTAGGTAEQFF. The CDR3 DNA reads as TGTGCCAGCAGTCCAACAGCGGGAGGAACGGCTGAGCAGTTCTTC.